This T cell receptor (beta chain) was recorded in a study of T cells after posttransplantation cyclophosphamide. The germline V gene encodes CDR1 SGHRS and CDR2 YFSETQ. V shed 3 bases and J 4 bases; nucleotides not matched to a gene: 10. The CDR3 is 17 amino acids. Busulfan-fludarabine conditioning, marrow transplant, and cyclophosphamide on days +3 and +4 were administered. This clone was seen a handful of times. TCRdb keeps only in-frame clones here, not all; method: immunoSEQ multiplex PCR. The sample yields some 9,000 clones, around 85% seen once. The chain is built from TRBV5-1 and TRBJ2-1, with TRBD2 identical over 10 bases. The receptor's source is a female patient between 40 and 50 years old who received an allogeneic stem cell transplant from an unrelated donor, was CMV-positive, and had no GVHD. These T cells may partly come from the graft donor. The sequencing used PBMCs, collected after allogeneic stem cell transplant with posttransplant cyclophosphamide. The CDR3 loop is CASSYYSGTSAYNEQFF. In nucleotides, the CDR3 is TGCGCCAGCAGCTATTACTCCGGGACTAGCGCGTACAATGAGCAGTTCTTC.